The present T cell receptor beta chain was sequenced within a study of technical replicates of blood from a few donors. This clone has only one observation. The table came from immunoSEQ multiplex PCR; TCRdb's copy has only in-frame clones and leaves some out. This repertoire shows 91,000 or so clones, over 85% found once; its top ten account for 0.25% to 0.35%. The ends were cut back, 0 bases at V and 5 bases at J, with 13 bases in the middle. Germline V gives CDR1 LNHNV, CDR2 YYDKDF (reference sequence). The CDR3 spans 15 residues. This rearrangement joins TRBV15 to TRBJ1-2; no firm D call. This TCR was recovered from a human donor in good health. The sequenced sample was T cells isolated from PBMCs. As DNA, the CDR3 is TGTGCCACCAGCAGAGATCTGAGCGGAGAATATGGCTACACCTTC. Its translation is CATSRDLSGEYGYTF.